This TCR beta chain was sequenced for a study of beta chain features in type 1 diabetes. About the research overall: In all, roughly 98,000,000 sorted cells from all samples were analyzed.

The authors reverse transcribed all of the isolated RNA, so sequencing captured expressed TCRB transcripts. The average read count of naive, central memory and regulatory T cell samples was approximately 3.9 million. The data were produced by immunoSEQ multiplex PCR, yet TCRdb's version contains in-frame clones alone and is incomplete. The sample carries 300,000 to 450,000 clones, 8.5% to 10% recorded once. The CDR3 spans 15 residues. V was trimmed by 1 base and J by 1 base, leaving 11 bases between them. From germline, CDR1 is SGHNT and CDR2 YYREEE (reference sequence). General study results and limits: Patients' naive, central memory and Treg TCRB repertoires seemed closer to one another than those of healthy donors. All four CD4+ subsets from Type 1 diabetes patients carried moderately but significantly shorter TCRB CDR3s. Fewer insertions but more deletions were seen at VDJ junctions in type 1 diabetes patients.

This clone was seen only a few times. The target antigen is unknown. Input material: central memory CD4+ T cells from blood. This sequence was found in a man between 25 and 39 years old with type 1 diabetes. V gene TRBV5-4 combines with J gene TRBJ1-1; D remains ambiguous. The CDR3 protein is CASSLPWVPNTEAFF. The CDR3 coding sequence is TGTGCCAGCAGCTTGCCATGGGTCCCGAACACTGAAGCTTTCTTT.